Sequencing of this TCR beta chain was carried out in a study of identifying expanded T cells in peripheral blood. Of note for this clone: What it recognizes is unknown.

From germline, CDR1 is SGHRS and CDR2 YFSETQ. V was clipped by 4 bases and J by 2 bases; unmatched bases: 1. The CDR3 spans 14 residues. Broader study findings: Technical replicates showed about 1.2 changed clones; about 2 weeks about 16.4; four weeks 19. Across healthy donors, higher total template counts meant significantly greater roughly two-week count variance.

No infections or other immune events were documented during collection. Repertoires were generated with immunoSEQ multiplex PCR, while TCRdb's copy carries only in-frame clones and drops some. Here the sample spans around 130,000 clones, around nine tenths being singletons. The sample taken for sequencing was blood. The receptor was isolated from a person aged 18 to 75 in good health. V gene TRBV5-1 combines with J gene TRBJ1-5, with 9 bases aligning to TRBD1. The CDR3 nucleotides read TGCGCCAGCAGCCGACAGGGGGGCAATCAGCCCCAGCATTTT. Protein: CASSRQGGNQPQHF.